This T cell receptor beta chain was recorded in a study of spatial heterogeneity in lung cancer. Time point here: sample taken at primary tumor resection. Whole RNA from tumor, nontumor lung or frozen PBMC was sequenced unsorted. This clonotype came up many times. TCRdb fed the 5' RACE reads into MiXCR, producing one record per CDR3 protein. The sample lists 35,000 to 45,000 distinct CDR3 sequences, 4% to 6% occurring once. V lost 1 base and J 0 bases, leaving 4 bases between the germline ends. The CDR3 contains 13 residues. Germline V gene data show CDR1 as DFQATT and CDR2 as SNEGSKA (reference sequence).

Material: PBMCs, obtained at surgery. The chain carries TRBV20-1 and TRBJ1-5, with D uncertain. This TCR came from a female donor with early-stage non-small cell lung cancer. The DNA of the CDR3 is TGCAGTGCTAGAGGGGGTAGCAATCAGCCCCAGCATTTT. Translated, it gives CSARGGSNQPQHF.